This TCR beta chain originates from a study of T cell clones after liver transplantation. A remark on this clone: The target antigen is unknown.

V lost 2 bases, J lost 4 bases, and 5 bases stayed unmatched. The CDR3 contains 14 residues. Germline loops: CDR1 SGHNT, CDR2 YYREEE (reference sequence). Study results and limitations: In a couple of subjects, few donor cells limited the measurable donor-reactive repertoire.

Using immunoSEQ multiplex PCR, the repertoire was profiled, and TCRdb retains in-frame clones only, with some absent. The sample has about 19,000 clones; 80% to 90% are singletons. Sequenced material: CD8+ T cells from blood, taken before liver transplant. The chain joins TRBV5-4 to TRBJ1-1, with TRBD1 identical over 7 bases. This receptor was obtained from a human donor who received a liver transplant. CDR3 coding DNA: TGTGCCAGCAGCTTTCACAGGGGCGGCACTGAAGCTTTCTTT. Translation: CASSFHRGGTEAFF.